This entry features one T cell receptor (beta chain) sequence. The assay was immunoSEQ multiplex PCR, and TCRdb's table has in-frame clones only and misses some. Here the sample spans fewer than 55,000 clones, about 80% being singletons. The sample comes from a study of blood T cell repertoires in COVID-19. The germline gives CDR1 MRHNA, CDR2 SNTAGT. J was trimmed by 7 bases and V by 6 bases; bases with no gene match: 3. CDR3 length: 14 amino acids. The rearrangement links TRBV6-4 to TRBJ2-1; TRBD2 matches 13 bases. Specimen: peripheral blood. The TCR sequence derives from a man between 65 and 80 years old with active COVID-19. The CDR3 reads CASSGLAGDNEQFF. CDR3 nucleotides: TGTGCCAGCAGCGGACTAGCGGGGGATAATGAGCAGTTCTTC.